These 10 T cell receptor beta chains share one sample of origin, sequenced in a study of T cells after yellow fever vaccination. TCRdb itself ran the 5' RACE reads through MiXCR, one entry per CDR3 protein. The sample carries roughly 330,000 distinct CDR3 sequences, 6.8% recorded once. Sequenced here: PBMCs, sampled about 49 days after the first yellow fever vaccination. The source is a man in his late teens or twenties who received the YFV17D yellow fever vaccine.

Ten or more counts support this clonotype. The V call is TRBV7-9, the J call TRBJ2-5; D ambiguous. V lost 7 bases and J 7 bases, leaving 16 bases between the germline ends. Germline loops: CDR1 SEHNR, CDR2 FQNEAQ (reference sequence). The CDR3 spans 13 residues. The CDR3 nucleotides read TGTGCCAGCATCAATCTACCCGGAGCGACCCAGTACTTC. It translates to CASINLPGATQYF. The full variable domain, its missing parts supplied by reference TRBV7-9 and TRBJ2-5, is DTGVSQNPRHKITKRGQNVTFRCDPISEHNRLYWYRQTLGQGPEFLTYFQNEAQLEKSRLLSDRFSAERPKGSFSTLEIQRTEQGDSAMYLCASINLPGATQYFGPGTRLLVL.

V and J are TRBV5-1 and TRBJ2-3, with unresolved D. With 6 bases removed from V and 7 bases from J, the gap between germline ends came to 24 bases. This CDR3 comprises 16 residues. CDR1 is SGHRS and CDR2 is YFSETQ in the germline V gene. The CDR3 region has the DNA TGCGCCAGCACCCGTTTTAGAGGCTTGAGCCCCCATACGCAGTATTTT. Its protein product is CASTRFRGLSPHTQYF.

This clonotype has more than one count but fewer than ten. J is TRBJ2-7 and V is TRBV5-1; D gene unclear. There are 15 residues in the CDR3. Per the germline V gene, CDR1 is SGHRS and CDR2 is YFSETQ. The V and J ends lost 0 bases and 1 base respectively, with 11 bases between them. CDR3: CASSLGPDVSYEQYV. CDR3 nucleotides: TGCGCCAGCAGCTTGGGGCCCGATGTTTCCTACGAGCAGTACGTC.

This clonotype was counted between two and nine times. This chain links TRBV5-5 with TRBJ1-5, with TRBD1 matching 7 bases. CDR3 length: 14 amino acids. Germline loops: CDR1 SGHKS, CDR2 YYEKEE (reference sequence). V lost 4 bases to trimming and J lost 5 bases; unmatched junction nucleotides: 6. CDR3 loop: CASSGGDSHQPQHF. CDR3 nucleotides: TGTGCCAGCAGCGGAGGGGACAGCCATCAGCCCCAGCATTTT.

V gene TRBV28 combines with J gene TRBJ1-5, with a weak D call TRBD1 (5 bases). Deletions cut 6 bases from V and 2 bases from J, with 14 bases between. Per the germline V gene, CDR1 is MDHEN and CDR2 is SYDVKM. The CDR3 runs 15 residues. DNA of the CDR3: TGTGCCAGCAGCCCAGGGACCCGTGGCAATCAGCCCCAGCATTTT. It specifies CASSPGTRGNQPQHF. Supplemented by reference TRBV28 and TRBJ1-5, the full variable domain reads DVKVTQSSRYLVKRTGEKVFLECVQDMDHENMFWYRQDPGLGLRLIYFSYDVKMKEKGDIPEGYSVSREKKERFSLILESASTNQTSMYLCASSPGTRGNQPQHFGDGTRLSIL.

This clonotype was counted between two and nine times. The V and J genes are TRBV5-6 and TRBJ2-2, with D tentatively TRBD1 or TRBD2 (5 bases each). CDR3 length: 14 amino acids. Trimming pared 0 bases from V and 7 bases from J, leaving 10 bases between. CDR1 is SGHDT, CDR2 YYEEEE, per germline. The CDR3 protein is CASSLGGELGELFF. CDR3 in DNA: TGTGCCAGCAGCTTGGGAGGGGAACTCGGGGAGCTGTTTTTT. Variable domain in full (rest from reference TRBV5-6 and TRBJ2-2): DAGVTQSPTHLIKTRGQQVTLRCSPKSGHDTVSWYQQALGQGPQFIFQYYEEEERQRGNFPDRFSGHQFPNYSSELNVNALLLGDSALYLCASSLGGELGELFFGEGSRLTVL.

This clonotype came up many times. The V gene is TRBV27, the J gene TRBJ2-4; D is undetermined. With 4 bases removed from V and 6 bases from J, the gap between germline ends came to 13 bases. Germline V gives CDR1 MNHEY, CDR2 SMNVEV (reference sequence). CDR3 size: 14 residues. The CDR3 is CASSSPRAVNIQYF. CDR3 nucleotide sequence: TGTGCCAGCAGTTCCCCCCGGGCCGTAAACATTCAGTACTTC.

V is TRBV5-1 and J is TRBJ2-1, with a weak D call TRBD2 (6 bases). The CDR3 covers 16 residues. Trimming stripped 0 bases from V and 0 bases from J, with 10 bases between. Germline lookup yields CDR1 SGHRS and CDR2 YFSETQ. DNA of the CDR3: TGCGCCAGCAGCTTGGCGGGGGATAGCTCCTACAATGAGCAGTTCTTC. Translated, it gives CASSLAGDSSYNEQFF.

This clonotype showed up just a few times. The genes are TRBV5-4 and TRBJ2-7; weak D call: TRBD1 (6 bases). The CDR3 runs to 14 residues. Deletions cut 1 base from V and 7 bases from J, with 15 bases between. The germline CDR1 and CDR2 sequences are SGHNT and YYREEE (reference sequence). CDR3: CASSLSTGFGEQYF. CDR3 DNA sequence: TGTGCCAGCAGCTTGTCGACAGGATTTGGGGAGCAGTACTTC.

The table lists this clonotype with a few counts. V and J are TRBV11-2 and TRBJ1-5; D is perhaps TRBD1 (6 bases). V lost 1 base and J 6 bases, leaving 16 bases between the germline ends. Germline V gene sequence: CDR1 SGHAT, CDR2 FQNNGV. The CDR3 consists of 16 residues. This CDR3 is CASSLGRGGHGQPQHF. In nucleotides, the CDR3 is TGTGCCAGCAGCTTAGGCAGGGGAGGACACGGTCAGCCCCAGCATTTT.